This TCR beta chain appears in the sequencing data of a study of human T cells and chemical hapten exposure. About the research overall: The study traced per-sample TCR yield variation mainly to small differences in pooled library volumes.

Time point meaning: patch test 1, 2 weeks after DPC sensitization. The treatment is: therapeutic diphenylcyclopropenone sensitization with weekly scalp DPC. Concerning this clonotype itself: As yet, its antigen is unknown.

Study observations and caveats: Large CDR3 similarity clusters arose significantly more often from expanded TCRs than from controls. TCRs at a frequency above 1 in 1000 stayed unchanged with DPC sensitization.

TCRdb processed the RACE reads anew with MiXCR; each CDR3 protein has one entry. The data hold 150,000 or so distinct CDR3 sequences, with about 14% observed a single time. CDR3 length equals 12 residues. Germline V gene data show CDR1 as MDHEN and CDR2 as SYDVKM. Material: whole blood, obtained in connection with sensitization to the hapten diphenylcyclopropenone (DPC). This TCR derives from a woman aged 30 to 39 with alopecia areata. Some clones in this sample may be carry-over from other donors' samples. This rearrangement joins TRBV28 to TRBJ1-4, with D possibly being TRBD1 (5 bases). In DNA form, the CDR3 reads TGTGCTCTCTCAGCGGGGGGTGAAAAACTGTTTTTT. It encodes CALSAGGEKLFF.